The 11 T cell receptor beta chains listed next were all sequenced from one sample in a study of shared clonotypes between healthy human individuals. Data came from immunoSEQ multiplex PCR; TCRdb stores just in-frame clones and leaves some out. The table has around 1.4 million clones, about 98.5% seen once. The sequenced sample was naive CD4+ T cells sorted from blood. Subset described: CD45RA+ positively selected. The receptors here all came from a man aged 30 to 45 in good health.

The gene calls are TRBV19 and TRBJ2-5, with D unresolved. This CDR3 spans 15 amino acids. The germline V gene encodes CDR1 LNHDA and CDR2 SQIVND (reference sequence). The V and J ends lost 2 bases and 5 bases respectively, with 15 bases between them. CDR3: CASSITPVGLETQYF. The CDR3 coding sequence is TGTGCCAGTAGTATAACTCCTGTGGGTTTGGAGACCCAGTACTTC.

The chain joins TRBV6-6 to TRBJ1-1, with a possible D match to TRBD1 (5 bases). The germline V gene has CDR1 MNHNY and CDR2 SVGAGI (reference sequence). The ends were cut back, 6 bases at V and 0 bases at J, with 14 bases in the middle. This CDR3 contains 15 residues. The CDR3 protein is CASSSSGLLNTEAFF. The CDR3 nucleotides read TGTGCCAGCAGCTCCTCAGGGTTATTGAACACTGAAGCTTTCTTT.

For the CDR3, the DNA is TGTGCCAGCTCATTACGGGACACTCGGGGCGAGCAGTACTTC. Its protein product is CASSLRDTRGEQYF. The chain combines TRBV18 with TRBJ2-7; possible D gene TRBD1, 6 bases. The CDR3 runs 14 residues. Trimming took off 5 bases at V and 6 bases at J, with 17 bases between the two ends. Germline V gene lookup returns CDR1 KGHSH and CDR2 LQKENI.

This sequence joins TRBV27 and TRBJ2-1, with D perhaps given as TRBD1 or TRBD2 (6 bases each). The CDR3 has 18 residues. Germline V gene sequence: CDR1 MNHEY, CDR2 SMNVEV (reference sequence). V gave up 0 bases and J gave up 3 bases, with 18 bases separating them. Here the CDR3 DNA reads TGTGCCAGCAGTTTATCGGGGGGCGGACTGTTAATCTACAATGAGCAGTTCTTC. It specifies CASSLSGGGLLIYNEQFF.

The chain couples TRBV28 to TRBJ2-7; D may be TRBD1 (6 bases). Germline-derived CDR1 and CDR2 are MDHEN and SYDVKM. The germline V and J ends were trimmed by 5 bases and 0 bases, with 14 bases remaining between them. This CDR3 is built from 15 residues. This CDR3 reads CASSPGDASSYEQYF. The CDR3 nucleotides read TGTGCCAGCAGTCCAGGGGACGCGAGCTCCTACGAGCAGTACTTC.

The V gene is TRBV6-5, the J gene TRBJ2-5; unclear D gene. Trimming removed 7 bases at V and 4 bases at J, with 10 bases between. The CDR3 consists of 12 residues. Germline V gene data show CDR1 as MNHEY and CDR2 as SVGAGI. Here the CDR3 DNA reads TGTGCCAGCACAGGCCCGGGAGAGACCCAGTACTTC. Protein product: CASTGPGETQYF.

V and J are TRBV5-1 and TRBJ1-2; 11 bases map to TRBD1. There are 12 residues in the CDR3. Germline V CDR1 and CDR2: SGHRS, YFSETQ. Trimming removed 4 bases from V and 10 bases from J; junction bases left unmatched: 3. The CDR3 nucleotides read TGCGCCAGCAGCCCCGGACAGGGGGCCTACACCTTC. Translation gives CASSPGQGAYTF.

This clone is a singleton in its sample. This chain connects TRBV5-1 to TRBJ2-7; TRBD1 might be the D (6 bases). CDR1 SGHRS and CDR2 YFSETQ come from the germline V gene. The CDR3 sequence is 14 residues long. V lost 4 bases and J lost 6, with 17 bases in between. CDR3 in DNA: TGCGCCAGCAGCCAGAGACAGGCCCTAGCCGAGCAGTACTTC. Amino acid sequence: CASSQRQALAEQYF.

V gene TRBV7-8 combines with J gene TRBJ2-1; 8 positions match TRBD2. Per germline, CDR1 SGHVS and CDR2 FQNEAQ. Trimming at V came to 5 bases and at J to 7 bases, leaving 13 bases not matched to a gene. The CDR3 sequence is 16 residues long. CDR3 coding DNA: TGTGCCAGCAGCATACAACCGGGGTTAGCGGGGAATGAGCAGTTCTTC. Its translation: CASSIQPGLAGNEQFF.

The V and J genes are TRBV18 and TRBJ1-4, with TRBD1 as a possible D gene (6 bases). The germline V and J ends were trimmed by 0 bases and 8 bases, with 7 bases remaining between them. Germline-derived CDR1 and CDR2 are KGHSH and LQKENI. The CDR3 length is 13 residues. The CDR3 here is CASSPPTGEKLFF. For the CDR3, the DNA is TGTGCCAGCTCACCACCGACAGGAGAAAAACTGTTTTTT.

The J gene is TRBJ2-1, the V gene TRBV6-6; D perhaps matches TRBD2 (7 bases). Germline V CDR1 and CDR2: MNHNY, SVGAGI (reference sequence). The V gene lost 9 bases and the J gene lost 2 bases, with 20 bases spanning the gap. The CDR3 is 16 residues long. CDR3: CASTIWGGHPYNEQFF. CDR3 in DNA: TGTGCCAGTACGATTTGGGGGGGCCACCCCTACAATGAGCAGTTCTTC.